These 11 T cell receptor beta chains share one sample of origin, sequenced in a study of T cells expressing NK-cell markers. TCRdb re-called the 5' RACE reads, yielding one record per CDR3 amino acid sequence without DNA. Its table lists about 380,000 distinct CDR3 sequences. The sequencing input was blood T cells: a sorted CD56 or NKG2C T cell subset, CD4+ or CD8+ T cells, or bulk PBMC T cells (not recorded which). All receptors come from a man aged 18-75 years in good health.

The chain has TRBV4-1 and TRBJ2-4; TCRdb's D call of TRBD1 is untestable without DNA. Germline-derived CDR1 and CDR2 are MGHRA and YSYEKL. The CDR3 sequence is 17 residues long. The CDR3 region is CASSQARTGDAKNIQYF.

The chain uses TRBV20-1 and TRBJ1-1. The CDR3 sequence is 12 residues long. Per germline, CDR1 DFQATT and CDR2 SNEGSKA (reference sequence). CDR3 residues: CSALREGRRAFF.

The CDR3 region is CASTEGMETQYF. The gene calls are TRBV5-6 and TRBJ2-5; no DNA is available, so the TRBD2 call from TCRdb remains unchecked. The germline V gene encodes CDR1 SGHDT and CDR2 YYEEEE. The CDR3 covers 12 residues.

The V gene is TRBV12-5, the J gene TRBJ2-2; TCRdb gives TRBD2 as the D gene, but with no DNA this cannot be confirmed. The CDR3 length is 13 residues. Germline V gene sequence: CDR1 LGHNT, CDR2 FRNRAP. CDR3 amino acids: CASERGGTGELFF. Looking up the rest from reference TRBV12-5 and TRBJ2-2 gives the full variable domain: DARVTQTPRHKVTEMGQEVTMRCQPILGHNTVFWYRQTMMQGLELLAYFRNRAPLDDSGMPKDRFSAEMPDATLATLKIQPSEPRDSAVYFCASERGGTGELFFGEGSRLTVL.

V usage is TRBV5-1 and J usage is TRBJ2-1; TCRdb's D call, TRBD2, is unchecked because there is no DNA. Looked up from germline, CDR1 is SGHRS and CDR2 is YFSETQ. This CDR3 has 15 amino acids. CDR3 amino acids: CASSLVRERAGEQFF. The full variable domain, with the rest looked up from reference TRBV5-1 and TRBJ2-1, is KAGVTQTPRYLIKTRGQQVTLSCSPISGHRSVSWYQQTPGQGLQFLFEYFSETQRNKGNFPGRFSGRQFSNSRSEMNVSTLELGDSALYLCASSLVRERAGEQFFGPGTRLTVL.

This clonotype is labeled medium-sized based on frequency. The chain carries TRBV29-1 and TRBJ2-7; TCRdb names TRBD1, which stays unverified in the absence of DNA. The germline CDR1 and CDR2 sequences are SQVTM and ANQGSEA. The CDR3 has 16 residues. The CDR3 spells CSVAPGQGFSAYEQYF.

The chain couples TRBV7-9 to TRBJ2-3; the TCRdb call, TRBD2, lacks DNA for checking. Germline lookup yields CDR1 SEHNR and CDR2 FQNEAQ (reference sequence). The CDR3 runs to 17 residues. The CDR3 loop reads CASSLGSAGGRTDTQYF.

The rearrangement links TRBV23-1 to TRBJ2-3; TCRdb names TRBD1, which stays unverified in the absence of DNA. TRBV23-1 is given ORF status, its function remaining uncertain. CDR3 size: 13 residues. This chain's CDR3 is CASSQMGADTQYF.

The chain recombines TRBV3-1 with TRBJ1-5. The CDR3 totals 12 residues. Looked up from germline, CDR1 is LGHDT and CDR2 is YNNKEL (reference sequence). The CDR3 loop reads CASSQGYQPQHF.

The chain uses TRBV5-1 and TRBJ2-7; with no DNA, the TCRdb D assignment of TRBD2 cannot be verified. CDR3 length: 17 amino acids. The V gene's germline CDR1 is SGHRS and CDR2 YFSETQ. CDR3: CASSLYGLAGEVYEQYF.

The CDR3: CASENLGWTVSYEQYF. The V gene is TRBV2, the J gene TRBJ2-7; TCRdb selects TRBD1, and the lack of DNA leaves this call unchecked. The CDR3 is made up of 16 amino acids. Germline V CDR1 and CDR2: SNHLY, FYNNEI. The whole variable domain, filled in from reference TRBV2 and TRBJ2-7, reads EPEVTQTPSHQVTQMGQEVILRCVPISNHLYFYWYRQILGQKVEFLVSFYNNEISEKSEIFDDQFSVERPDGSNFTLKIRSTKLEDSAMYFCASENLGWTVSYEQYFGPGTRLTVT.